This TCR beta chain was sequenced during a study of T-cell memory formation after mild COVID-19. Study at large: TCR clusters largely stayed donor specific. Overall study findings and caveats: CD4/CD8 balance held among clones contracting day 15 to 85, and later expanders leaned CD4+. Clones which contracted sat mainly in CM and EM if CD4+, and in EMRA if CD8+.

Remarks on this clonotype: Its antigen is not known.

V trimming: 7 bases; J trimming: 8 bases; junction bases outside the gene matches: 10. The CDR3 loop spans 13 amino acids. Germline CDR1 and CDR2: MNHEY and SVGAGI. TCRdb itself ran the 5' RACE reads through MiXCR, one entry per CDR3 protein. Of approximately 300,000 distinct CDR3 sequences in the sample, 15% to 20% were seen once. The sample comprised PBMCs or a T cell subset sorted from them (not recorded which). This clonotype originated in a man between 18 and 29 years old who had mild COVID-19 (a few samples of this study predate the infection). Cell type and time point are not known. J is TRBJ1-2 and V is TRBV6-5; 7 bases match TRBD1. CDR3 protein: CASKSGTARGYTF. The CDR3 nucleotides read TGTGCCAGCAAATCCGGGACAGCGAGGGGCTACACCTTC.